This entry is about one T cell receptor beta chain. V lost 0 bases and J lost 5; bases outside the gene matches: 7. This CDR3 is built from 17 residues. Per germline, CDR1 KGHDR and CDR2 SFDVKD. The data are from a study of blood T cell repertoires in COVID-19. Cohort 3 recovery required two negative PCRs, clearance, or symptom resolution. Generated by immunoSEQ multiplex PCR, the TCRdb table keeps only in-frame clones and is missing some. The data show 430,000 or so clones, 88% seen once. Input material: PBMCs or T cells enriched from blood (not recorded which). The chain is built from TRBV24-1 and TRBJ2-1; 9 bases agree with TRBD1. This TCR derives from a woman between 40 and 50 years old who had recovered from COVID-19. The CDR3: CATSDLGRTGVNNEQFF. CDR3 DNA sequence: TGTGCCACCAGTGATTTGGGAAGGACAGGGGTCAACAATGAGCAGTTCTTC.